The 29 T cell receptor beta chains given below trace back to one sample, sequenced in a study of preoperative IRX-2 immunotherapy in early breast cancer. Data came from immunoSEQ multiplex PCR; TCRdb stores just in-frame clones and leaves some out. Of about 98,000 clones listed, 80% to 90% are singletons. This sample's treatment: preoperative locoregional IRX-2 cytokine immunotherapy. The starting material was tumor tissue, obtained after IRX-2 immunotherapy. Receptors originate from a human donor with breast cancer.

The chain is built from TRBV19 and TRBJ1-5, with 7 bases aligning to TRBD1. This CDR3 comprises 17 residues. The germline V gene encodes CDR1 LNHDA and CDR2 SQIVND (reference sequence). The J segment lost 5 bases and the V segment lost 3 bases, leaving 13 bases of the junction unmatched. The CDR3 bases are TGTGCCAGTAGTATCCACCCCACGACAGGGAAATATCAGCCCCAGCATTTT. It encodes CASSIHPTTGKYQPQHF.

The chain carries TRBV30 and TRBJ1-5; D not resolved. Germline lookup yields CDR1 GTSNPN and CDR2 SVGIG (reference sequence). Trimming left V 2 bases short and J 0 bases short, with 5 bases between. The CDR3 has 13 residues. DNA for the CDR3: TGTGCCTGGAGTAAAGGTAGCAATCAGCCCCAGCATTTT. This sequence encodes CAWSKGSNQPQHF.

J is TRBJ1-3 and V is TRBV7-5. TRBV7-5 is deemed a pseudogene. The CDR3 covers 14 residues. This CDR3 is CASSLVSGRNTIYF. The CDR3 region has the DNA TGTGCCAGCAGCTTAGTTTCGGGGCGAAACACCATATATTTT.

The V and J genes are TRBV30 and TRBJ2-7, with a tentative D call TRBD2 (6 bases). This CDR3 has 13 amino acids. V was shortened by 3 bases and J by 6 bases, with 15 bases between the two germline ends. Germline lookup yields CDR1 GTSNPN and CDR2 SVGIG (reference sequence). The CDR3 region has the DNA TGTGCCTGGAGGGCGGAGGGGTGGGGCGAGCAGTACTTC. It specifies CAWRAEGWGEQYF.

The chain joins TRBV29-1 to TRBJ2-1, with 10 nucleotides matching TRBD2. Germline CDR1 reads SQVTM; CDR2 reads ANQGSEA. The CDR3 is made up of 15 amino acids. Trimming removed 7 bases from V and 2 bases from J; junction bases left unmatched: 8. CDR3 residues: CSARLAGQAYNEQFF. CDR3 DNA: TGCAGCGCAAGACTAGCGGGCCAAGCCTACAATGAGCAGTTCTTC.

The rearrangement links TRBV18 to TRBJ2-1, with unresolved D. The germline CDR1 and CDR2 sequences are KGHSH and LQKENI. The CDR3 contains 15 residues. V gave up 5 bases and J gave up 8 bases, with 19 bases separating them. CDR3 bases: TGTGCCAGCTCATCAATAGTTGGTGTTGGTTATGAGCAGTTCTTC. Its translation is CASSSIVGVGYEQFF.

The genes are TRBV11-3 and TRBJ2-4; no clear D gene. Germline values: CDR1 SGHNT, CDR2 YENEEA. Trimming removed 1 base at V and 0 bases at J, with 10 bases between. The CDR3 runs to 16 residues. The CDR3 loop is CASSLGLVLAKNIQYF. As DNA, the CDR3 is TGTGCCAGCAGCTTAGGGCTCGTACTAGCCAAAAACATTCAGTACTTC.

This chain links TRBV7-1 with TRBJ1-2; unclear D gene. TRBV7-1 has ORF status, its function being uncertain. V shed 6 bases and J shed 6 bases, with 14 bases lying between them. The CDR3 runs 13 residues. Written as DNA, the CDR3 is TGTGCCAGCAGACAGCGCCTTCGAGATGGCTACACCTTC. Amino acids: CASRQRLRDGYTF.

J is TRBJ2-7 and V is TRBV18; D call uncertain. The ends were cut back, 1 base at V and 2 bases at J, with 9 bases in the middle. The CDR3 is 14 residues long. Germline assignment: CDR1 KGHSH and CDR2 LQKENI. The CDR3 DNA reads as TGTGCCAGCTCACCACAACCGACCACCTACGAGCAGTACTTC. Protein product: CASSPQPTTYEQYF.

Note on this clone: The read ends 1 residue shy of where the CDR3 ends; the end is completed using the germline J gene. This rearrangement joins TRBV11-3 to TRBJ1-1; no definite D call. Trimming shortened V by 0 bases and J by 1 base, and 9 bases separated the two germline ends. The CDR3 contains 15 residues. The germline CDR1 and CDR2 sequences are SGHNT and YENEEA. The covered CDR3 bases are TGTGCCAGCAGCTTAGAAGGGAATGCGAACACTGAAGCTTTC. Its protein product is CASSLEGNANTEAF. The full-length CDR3 reads as CASSLEGNANTEAFF.

This rearrangement joins TRBV11-3 to TRBJ1-5; D not certain. Germline V gene sequence: CDR1 SGHNT, CDR2 YENEEA. The length of the CDR3 is 15 residues. V was pared by 3 bases and J by 3 bases, with 12 bases between. The CDR3 region has the DNA TGTGCCAGCAGCTTTGGAGTGGCAATCAATCAGCCCCAGCATTTT. It encodes CASSFGVAINQPQHF.

V usage is TRBV5-1 and J usage is TRBJ2-1; D is possibly TRBD2 (6 bases). The germline CDR1 and CDR2 sequences are SGHRS and YFSETQ. V was trimmed by 0 bases and J by 0 bases, leaving 13 bases between them. CDR3 length: 17 amino acids. CDR3 nucleotide sequence: TGCGCCAGCAGCTTGGGGGCTAGCGACCCCTCCTACAATGAGCAGTTCTTC. Its protein is CASSLGASDPSYNEQFF.

The chain joins TRBV18 to TRBJ2-7; D is tentatively TRBD1 or TRBD2 (5 bases each). The germline CDR1 and CDR2 sequences are KGHSH and LQKENI. The CDR3 runs to 13 residues. V shed 3 bases and J shed 6 bases, with 12 bases lying between them. CDR3 loop: CASSPLRDGEQYF. In DNA form, the CDR3 reads TGTGCCAGCTCACCGCTACGGGACGGCGAGCAGTACTTC.

A single count supports this clone. The chain joins TRBV30 to TRBJ1-2, with a weak D call TRBD1 (5 bases). V gave up 2 bases and J gave up 4 bases, with 8 bases separating them. The germline CDR1 and CDR2 sequences are GTSNPN and SVGIG (reference sequence). This CDR3 contains 12 residues. As DNA, the CDR3 is TGTGCCTGGAGTCCCGGGGGCTATGGCTACACCTTC. Translated, it gives CAWSPGGYGYTF.

A note on this clone: One end of the junction fails to match germline, which may point to a read error. CDR3 sequence: CAWSASGLPDTQYF. DNA for the CDR3: TGTGCCTGGAGTGCCTCGGGACTTCCAGATACGCAATATTTT. This sequence joins TRBV30 and TRBJ2-3, with D tentatively TRBD2 (6 bases). Germline CDR1 GTSNPN, CDR2 SVGIG (reference sequence). The length of the CDR3 is 14 residues.

V is TRBV30 and J is TRBJ2-5; no definite D call. V was shortened by 4 bases and J by 5 bases, with 11 bases between the two germline ends. CDR3 size: 12 residues. The germline V gene has CDR1 GTSNPN and CDR2 SVGIG (reference sequence). As DNA, the CDR3 is TGTGCCTGGAATCCTCATGTGGAGACCCAGTACTTC. The encoded protein is CAWNPHVETQYF.

CDR3 sequence (DNA): TGTGCTAGTGGTTTGGCCGGGACTTCAGAGACCCAGTACTTC. This translates into CASGLAGTSETQYF. V and J are TRBV12-5 and TRBJ2-5; perhaps TRBD2 as D (6 bases). The germline V gene encodes CDR1 LGHNT and CDR2 FRNRAP. The CDR3 covers 14 residues. V lost 1 base to trimming and J lost 4 bases, with 10 bases between them.

This sequence joins TRBV6-8 and TRBJ2-3, with D possibly being TRBD1 or TRBD2 (5 bases each). Germline V gene sequence: CDR1 MNHGY, CDR2 SAAAGT. This CDR3 is 14 amino acids long. Trimming left V 10 bases short and J 1 base short, with 15 bases between. CDR3 loop: CATGTGRGTDTQYF. DNA of the CDR3: TGTGCCACAGGGACGGGAAGGGGCACAGATACGCAGTATTTT.

This clone has a handful of counts. The germline gene is not matched at one end of the junction; a read error may be the cause. The V gene is TRBV6-8, the J gene TRBJ2-5; 13 bases line up with TRBD2. CDR3 length: 17 residues. Germline CDR1 is MNHGY and CDR2 is SAAAGT. The CDR3 protein is CAISGTSGGGTQETQYF. CDR3 sequence (DNA): TGTGCCATCAGTGGAACTAGCGGGGGGGGTACCCAAGAGACCCAGTACTTC.

The chain couples TRBV7-4 to TRBJ1-1; D is ambiguous. Germline V gene data show CDR1 as SGHVT and CDR2 as SQSDAQ. V shed 5 bases and J shed 0 bases, with 7 bases lying between them. The CDR3 is 13 amino acids. The CDR3 DNA reads as TGTGCCAGCAGCCTATCACTGAACACTGAAGCTTTCTTT. As protein: CASSLSLNTEAFF. Combining the CDR3 with reference TRBV7-4 and TRBJ1-1 gives the whole variable domain GAGVSQSPRYKVAKRGRDVALRCDSISGHVTLYWYRQTLGQGSEVLTYSQSDAQRDKSGRPSGRFSAERPERSVSTLKIQRTEQGDSAVYLCASSLSLNTEAFFGQGTRLTVV.

The V call is TRBV25-1, the J call TRBJ1-1, with a possible D match to TRBD1 (5 bases). Trimming left V 4 bases short and J 1 base short, with 13 bases between. Germline V gene lookup returns CDR1 MGHDK and CDR2 SYGVNS. The CDR3 is made up of 15 amino acids. The CDR3 DNA reads as TGTGCCAGCAGTGGCCGCGGGACCGCGAACACTGAAGCTTTCTTT. Encoded protein: CASSGRGTANTEAFF.

The table lists this clone with a count of one. The chain joins TRBV14 to TRBJ1-2; D might be TRBD1 (5 bases). The CDR3 totals 14 residues. V was trimmed by 4 bases and J by 5 bases, leaving 14 bases between them. Germline V gives CDR1 SGHDN, CDR2 FVKESK. Written as DNA, the CDR3 is TGTGCCAGCAGCCCCCAGGGCAGACTATATGGCTACACCTTC. As protein: CASSPQGRLYGYTF.

This chain uses TRBV5-1 with TRBJ1-4, with 8 positions matching TRBD1. Germline V gene lookup returns CDR1 SGHRS and CDR2 YFSETQ. V gave up 1 base and J gave up 8 bases; unmatched junction bases: 7. The CDR3 loop spans 15 amino acids. CDR3 sequence (DNA): TGCGCCAGCAGCTTGCAAGACGGGACAGGAGAAAAACTGTTTTTT. Translation gives CASSLQDGTGEKLFF.

The CDR3 reads CASSLTAFVGNTIYF. For the CDR3, the DNA is TGTGCCAGCAGCCTGACAGCCTTCGTTGGAAACACCATATATTTT. The rearrangement joins TRBV14 to TRBJ1-3; perhaps TRBD1 as D (5 bases). CDR3 length: 15 residues. V gave up 4 bases and J gave up 3 bases, with 13 bases separating them. CDR1 and CDR2 from the germline V gene are SGHDN and FVKESK.

V is TRBV5-1 and J is TRBJ2-1, with D tentatively TRBD2 (7 bases). V was shortened by 4 bases and J by 3 bases, with 14 bases between the two germline ends. There are 15 residues in the CDR3. Germline V CDR1 and CDR2: SGHRS, YFSETQ. CDR3 sequence (DNA): TGCGCCAGCAGCAGACCGGGGGGCCGCTACAATGAGCAGTTCTTC. This translates into CASSRPGGRYNEQFF.

The chain combines TRBV10-1 with TRBJ2-3; D not resolved. Trimming took off 4 bases at V and 1 base at J, with 6 bases between the two ends. Germline-derived CDR1 and CDR2 are WNHNN and SYGVQD (reference sequence). This CDR3 region has 13 residues. The chain's CDR3 is CASSGAGTDTQYF. The CDR3, as DNA: TGCGCCAGCAGTGGGGCAGGCACAGATACGCAGTATTTT.

The V call is TRBV28, the J call TRBJ1-1; possibly TRBD1 for D (5 bases). Deletions cut 5 bases from V and 9 bases from J, with 13 bases between. The CDR3 has 12 residues. Germline CDR1 is MDHEN and CDR2 is SYDVKM. CDR3 protein: CASSLTRQKAFF. CDR3 DNA sequence: TGTGCCAGCAGTCTTACTAGACAGAAAGCTTTCTTT.

The chain joins TRBV19 to TRBJ1-1; 8 bases line up with TRBD1. Germline loops: CDR1 LNHDA, CDR2 SQIVND (reference sequence). CDR3 length equals 16 residues. V lost 6 bases to trimming and J lost 4 bases; unmatched junction nucleotides: 13. The CDR3 protein is CASRPIDRGRVTEAFF. CDR3 nucleotide sequence: TGTGCCAGTAGACCTATAGACAGGGGACGGGTCACTGAAGCTTTCTTT.

This rearrangement joins TRBV19 to TRBJ2-1; D not certain. The CDR3 has 16 residues. Germline V lookup: CDR1 LNHDA, CDR2 SQIVND (reference sequence). Trimming removed 4 bases at V and 1 base at J, with 14 bases between. This CDR3 is CASSTGRLGSYNEQFF. The CDR3 coding sequence is TGTGCCAGTAGTACTGGTAGACTCGGGTCCTACAATGAGCAGTTCTTC. The whole variable domain, remainder taken from reference TRBV19 and TRBJ2-1, is DGGITQSPKYLFRKEGQNVTLSCEQNLNHDAMYWYRQDPGQGLRLIYYSQIVNDFQKGDIAEGYSVSREKKESFPLTVTSAQKNPTAFYLCASSTGRLGSYNEQFFGPGTRLTVL.